This T cell receptor beta chain was profiled in a study of CXCR3-negative and CXCR3-positive naive CD8 T cells. Study-level points and caveats: Naive CXCR3-negative and CXCR3-positive cells had similar TRBV-TRBJ usage; memory differed. Because surface CD5 did not distinguish the naive subsets, TCR strength was inferred from TRB CDR3 properties.

Notes on this clonotype: Its antigen is undetermined.

Germline values: CDR1 MNHEY, CDR2 SMNVEV (reference sequence). This CDR3 comprises 14 residues. Libraries of TRB cDNA were made by 5' RACE and carried UMIs. From the 5' RACE reads, TCRdb lists one entry per CDR3 protein and no DNA. The ten most abundant clones cover roughly 10% of a sample with about 28,000 distinct CDR3 sequences. The V gene is TRBV27, the J gene TRBJ2-7; absent DNA, TCRdb's TRBD1 call cannot be checked. The sample comprised memory CD8+ T cells from blood. The origin of this receptor is a human donor in good health. Some clones in this sample may be carry-over from other donors' samples. The CDR3: CASSLTGTNYEQYF.